These T cell receptor beta chains were read from a single sample in a study of regulatory T cells in long-lasting Graves disease. TCRdb called the multiplex PCR reads again in MiXCR, with one record for every CDR3 protein. The repertoire holds roughly 380,000 distinct CDR3 sequences, 15% to 19% seen once, with about 24% in the top ten. This material consisted of peripheral blood mononuclear cells (PBMCs), taken at new diagnosis, from a patient treated with antithyroid drugs. The receptor set was obtained from a female donor with Graves disease. Each CDR3 is given with its conserved first and last residue. Each record gives: V gene, D gene, clone size, J gene, CDR3 protein, CDR3 DNA. D genes are given only for firm matches. A clone size is listed for some rows: how often the clone was seen (once, few, many), or a class if it is expanded.

TRBV6-2/TRBV6-3	-	-	TRBJ2-7	CASSYSGTGPYEQYF	TGTGCCAGCAGTTACTCCGGGACGGGCCCCTACGAGCAGTACTTC
TRBV3-1	-	many	TRBJ1-3	CASSQEERYSGNTIYF	TGTGCCAGCAGCCAAGAGGAGCGATACTCTGGAAACACCATATATTTT
TRBV9	TRBD2	few	TRBJ2-3	CASSAGLAGDDTQYF	TGTGCCAGCAGCGCGGGACTAGCGGGAGACGATACGCAGTATTTT
TRBV20-1	-	many	TRBJ2-7	CSARELQGSYEQYF	TGCAGTGCTAGAGAACTACAGGGATCCTACGAGCAGTACTTC
TRBV5-1	TRBD2	many	TRBJ2-3	CASSLSVLRLATDTQYF	TGCGCCAGCAGCTTGTCTGTCCTACGACTAGCCACAGATACGCAGTATTTT
TRBV3-1	TRBD2	many	TRBJ2-1	CASSRSGTASGEQFF	TGTGCCAGCAGCCGTAGCGGGACCGCATCTGGTGAGCAGTTCTTC
TRBV24-1	-	few	TRBJ1-2	CATSDPDTDSYTF	TGTGCCACCAGTGATCCGGACACCGACAGCTACACCTTC
TRBV4-1	TRBD1	-	TRBJ1-2	CASSPRYGQENYGYTF	TGCGCCAGCAGCCCAAGATATGGACAGGAGAACTATGGCTACACCTTC
TRBV10-3	-	few	TRBJ1-4	CAITGGTNEKLFF	TGTGCCATCACCGGAGGAACTAATGAAAAACTGTTTTTT
TRBV6-5	-	many	TRBJ1-3	CASSYSTASSGNTIYF	TGTGCCAGCAGTTACTCGACGGCGAGCTCTGGAAACACCATATATTTT
TRBV15	TRBD2	few	TRBJ2-1	CATSRGASGGSSYNEQFF	TGTGCCACCAGCAGAGGGGCTAGCGGAGGAAGCTCCTACAATGAGCAGTTCTTC
TRBV6-5	-	many	TRBJ1-2	CASSYSSPRDGYTF	TGTGCCAGCAGTTACTCGAGTCCTCGAGATGGCTACACCTTC
TRBV7-2	-	many	TRBJ1-1	CASSPRPWTDIMNTEAFF	TGTGCCAGCAGCCCTCGGCCATGGACAGATATTATGAACACTGAAGCTTTCTTT
TRBV9	-	few	TRBJ2-2	CASSVHRVHTGELFF	TGTGCCAGCAGCGTTCACAGGGTCCACACCGGGGAGCTGTTTTTT
TRBV20-1	-	few	TRBJ2-1	CSARDPPSCNEQFF	TGCAGTGCTAGAGACCCACCCTCCTGCAATGAGCAGTTCTTC
TRBV9	TRBD1	many	TRBJ1-1	CASSANRDRGHVNTEAFF	TGTGCCAGCAGCGCAAACCGGGACAGGGGGCATGTGAACACTGAAGCTTTCTTT
TRBV11-2	TRBD2	-	TRBJ2-1	CASSFGREEFF	TGTGCCAGCAGCTTCGGTCGGGAGGAGTTCTTC
TRBV27	-	many	TRBJ1-4	CASRRWGANEKLFF	TGTGCCAGCAGACGGTGGGGGGCTAATGAAAAACTGTTTTTT
TRBV7-8	TRBD2	-	TRBJ2-3	CASSLARLAGADTQYF	TGTGCCAGCAGCTTAGCAAGGCTAGCGGGAGCAGATACGCAGTATTTT
TRBV18	-	many	TRBJ1-2	CASSPLTPRGYTF	TGTGCCAGCTCACCACTTACCCCACGAGGCTACACCTTC
TRBV28	-	few	TRBJ1-1	CASSFTRQNTEAFF	TGTGCCAGCAGTTTCACCCGTCAAAACACTGAAGCTTTCTTT
TRBV7-8	-	many	TRBJ1-4	CASSLREQTTNEKLFF	TGTGCCAGCAGCTTAAGGGAACAGACAACTAATGAAAAACTGTTTTTT
TRBV6-2/TRBV6-3	-	many	TRBJ1-5	CASRRQFVNQPQHF	TGTGCCAGCAGGAGACAGTTCGTCAATCAGCCCCAGCATTTT
TRBV4-3	-	many	TRBJ1-1	CASSQDRLGTRAFF	TGCGCCAGCAGCCAAGATAGGCTAGGGACTCGGGCTTTCTTT
TRBV7-9	-	-	TRBJ1-2	CASRNNYGYTF	TGCGCCAGCAGAAATAACTATGGCTACACCTTC
TRBV20-1	TRBD1	-	TRBJ2-1	CSAEDRGRYNEQFF	TGCAGTGCAGAAGACAGGGGGAGGTACAATGAGCAGTTCTTC
TRBV28	-	many	TRBJ1-4	CASSLPSGQPEKLFF	TGTGCCAGCAGCCTACCCTCTGGACAGCCGGAAAAACTGTTTTTT